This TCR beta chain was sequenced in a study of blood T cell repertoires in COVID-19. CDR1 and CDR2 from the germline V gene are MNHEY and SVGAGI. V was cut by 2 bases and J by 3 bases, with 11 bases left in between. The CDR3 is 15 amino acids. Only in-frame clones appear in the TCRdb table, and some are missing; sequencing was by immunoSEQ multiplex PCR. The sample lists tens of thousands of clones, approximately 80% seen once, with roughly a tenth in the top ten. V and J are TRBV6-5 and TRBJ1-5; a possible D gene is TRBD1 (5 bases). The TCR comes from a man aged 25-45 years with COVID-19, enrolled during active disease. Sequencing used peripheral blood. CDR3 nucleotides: TGTGCCAGCAGTTACACCGCGGGACTCAATCAGCCCCAGCATTTT. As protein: CASSYTAGLNQPQHF.